A selection of T cell receptor beta chains follows, all from one sample in a study of breast tumors, draining lymph nodes, adjacent tissues. TCRdb reprocessed the multiplex PCR reads via MiXCR and lists one record per CDR3 protein. In the table there are about 180,000 distinct CDR3 sequences, around 35% of which are singletons. Sequenced sample: axillary lymph node tissue. The source of these receptors is a female donor with breast cancer. Some clones in this sample may be carry-over from other donors' samples. The CDR3 runs from the conserved cysteine through the conserved F or W. A D gene is named only where the DNA matches it firmly. Size is stated for part of the rows, as once, few or many counts, or as a class when the clone is expanded.

D: -
J: TRBJ2-3
size: many
V: TRBV9
CDR3: CASSVGSTTADTQYF
DNA: TGTGCCAGCAGCGTAGGTTCCACTACCGCAGATACGCAGTATTTT

D: TRBD2
J: TRBJ2-1
size: many
V: TRBV10-3
CDR3: CAISVAGGSYNEQFF
DNA: TGTGCCATCAGTGTTGCGGGAGGCTCCTACAATGAGCAGTTCTTC

D: -
J: TRBJ2-1
size: -
V: TRBV20-1
CDR3: CSARRVNYNEQFF
DNA: TGCAGTGCTAGGCGCGTCAATTACAATGAGCAGTTCTTC

D: TRBD2
J: TRBJ2-1
size: many
V: TRBV5-1
CDR3: CASSLTSGAHNEQFF
DNA: TGCGCCAGCAGCCTGACTAGCGGGGCTCACAATGAGCAGTTCTTC

D: -
J: TRBJ1-4
size: many
V: TRBV9
CDR3: CASSVESTNEKLFF
DNA: TGTGCCAGCAGCGTAGAATCAACTAATGAAAAACTGTTTTTT

D: -
J: TRBJ1-6
size: many
V: TRBV4-1
CDR3: CASSQFPDGDNSPLHF
DNA: TGCGCCAGCAGCCAATTCCCGGACGGTGATAATTCACCCCTCCACTTT

D: -
J: TRBJ1-6
size: many
V: TRBV6-5
CDR3: CASSYTLYRVRNSPLHF
DNA: TGTGCCAGCAGTTATACCCTTTACAGGGTTAGGAATTCACCCCTCCACTTT

D: -
J: TRBJ2-5
size: many
V: TRBV9
CDR3: CASAEGTGDETQSF
DNA: TGTGCCAGCGCGGAGGGGACGGGAGATGAGACCCAGTCCTTC

D: -
J: TRBJ1-1
size: many
V: TRBV15
CDR3: CATSRDRPRSTEAFF
DNA: TGTGCCACCAGCAGAGATCGGCCTCGGAGCACTGAAGCTTTCTTT

D: -
J: TRBJ2-3
size: -
V: TRBV10-3
CDR3: CAIRGDSSTDTQYF
DNA: TGTGCCATCAGGGGGGACTCTTCCACAGATACGCAGTATTTT

D: -
J: TRBJ2-1
size: many
V: TRBV6-6
CDR3: CASSHSDYAEQFF
DNA: TGTGCCAGCAGTCACTCGGACTACGCTGAGCAGTTCTTC

D: -
J: TRBJ1-4
size: many
V: TRBV20-1
CDR3: CSARDNGRREKLFF
DNA: TGCAGTGCTAGAGATAATGGCAGGCGTGAAAAACTGTTTTTT

D: -
J: TRBJ2-7
size: -
V: TRBV20-1
CDR3: CSARKGFNEQYF
DNA: TGCAGTGCTAGGAAGGGGTTCAACGAGCAGTACTTC

D: TRBD1
J: TRBJ2-3
size: -
V: TRBV4-2
CDR3: CASSQDRGPADTQYF
DNA: TGTGCCAGCAGCCAAGATAGGGGGCCCGCAGATACGCAGTATTTT

D: -
J: TRBJ1-5
size: -
V: TRBV11-3
CDR3: CASSHNSGGAGRLRAVLRAGHQHF
DNA: -

D: -
J: TRBJ2-2
size: -
V: TRBV30
CDR3: CAWSVGNTGELFF
DNA: TGTGCCTGGAGTGTAGGGAACACCGGGGAGCTGTTTTTT

D: -
J: TRBJ1-6
size: many
V: TRBV20-1
CDR3: CSATKNAQGGNSPLHF
DNA: TGCAGTGCTACCAAGAATGCGCAGGGTGGTAATTCACCCCTCCACTTT

D: -
J: TRBJ1-2
size: many
V: TRBV6-2/TRBV6-3
CDR3: CASSHLNHREENGYTF
DNA: TGTGCCAGCAGTCACCTGAACCACAGGGAAGAGAATGGCTACACCTTC